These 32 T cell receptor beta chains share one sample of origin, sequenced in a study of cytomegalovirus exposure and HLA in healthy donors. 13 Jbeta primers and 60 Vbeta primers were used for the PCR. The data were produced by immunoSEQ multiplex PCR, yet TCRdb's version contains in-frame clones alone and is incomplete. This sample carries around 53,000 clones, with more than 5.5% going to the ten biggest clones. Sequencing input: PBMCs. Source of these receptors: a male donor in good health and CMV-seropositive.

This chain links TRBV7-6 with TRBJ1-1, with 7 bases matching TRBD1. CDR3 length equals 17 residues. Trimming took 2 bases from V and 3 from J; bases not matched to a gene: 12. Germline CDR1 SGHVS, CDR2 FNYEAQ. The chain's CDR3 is CASSLSLKTGTHTEAFF. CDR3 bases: TGTGCCAGCAGCTTAAGTCTTAAGACAGGGACGCACACTGAAGCTTTCTTT.

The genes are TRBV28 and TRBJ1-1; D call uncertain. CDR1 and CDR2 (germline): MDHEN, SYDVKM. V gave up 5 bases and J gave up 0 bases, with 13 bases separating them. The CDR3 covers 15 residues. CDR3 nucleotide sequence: TGTGCCAGCAGTCCCCGGACTGGCATGAACACTGAAGCTTTCTTT. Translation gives CASSPRTGMNTEAFF.

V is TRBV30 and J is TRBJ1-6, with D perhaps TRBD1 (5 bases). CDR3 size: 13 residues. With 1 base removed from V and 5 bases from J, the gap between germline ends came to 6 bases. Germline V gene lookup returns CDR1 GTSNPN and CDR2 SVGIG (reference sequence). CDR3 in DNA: TGTGCCTGGAGTGCGGGGGATAATTCACCCCTCCACTTT. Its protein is CAWSAGDNSPLHF. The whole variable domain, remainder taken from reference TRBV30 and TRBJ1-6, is SQTIHQWPATLVQPVGSPLSLECTVEGTSNPNLYWYRQAAGRGLQLLFYSVGIGQISSEVPQNLSASRPQDRQFILSSKKLLLSDSGFYLCAWSAGDNSPLHFGNGTRLTVT.

DNA of the CDR3: TGTGCCAGCAGTAGACTAGCGGGGGGACAAGAGACCCAGTACTTC. Translating it yields CASSRLAGGQETQYF. V usage is TRBV6-1 and J usage is TRBJ2-5, with TRBD2 matching over 13 bases. This CDR3 has 15 amino acids. With V trimmed by 5 bases and J by 2 bases, 2 bases remained unmatched. Germline CDR1 MNHNS, CDR2 SASEGT.

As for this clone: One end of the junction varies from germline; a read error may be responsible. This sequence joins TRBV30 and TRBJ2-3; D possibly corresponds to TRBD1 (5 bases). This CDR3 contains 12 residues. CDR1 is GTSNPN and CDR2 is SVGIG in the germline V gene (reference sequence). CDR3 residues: CAWSASTATQYF. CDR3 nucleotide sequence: TGTGCCTGGAGTGCTTCGACAGCTACGCAGTATTTT.

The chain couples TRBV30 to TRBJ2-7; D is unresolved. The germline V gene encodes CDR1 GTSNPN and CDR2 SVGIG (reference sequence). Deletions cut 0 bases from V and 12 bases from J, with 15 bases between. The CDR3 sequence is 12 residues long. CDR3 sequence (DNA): TGTGCCTGGAGTGTAACAGCTTTTGATCCGTACTTC. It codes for CAWSVTAFDPYF.

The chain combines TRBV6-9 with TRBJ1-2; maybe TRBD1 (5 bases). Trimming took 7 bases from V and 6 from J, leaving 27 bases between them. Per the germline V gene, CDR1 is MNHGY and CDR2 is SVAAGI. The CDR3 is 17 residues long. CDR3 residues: CASTQHGGAPIKHGYTF. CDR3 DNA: TGTGCCAGCACCCAGCATGGCGGGGCGCCGATAAAGCATGGCTACACCTTC.

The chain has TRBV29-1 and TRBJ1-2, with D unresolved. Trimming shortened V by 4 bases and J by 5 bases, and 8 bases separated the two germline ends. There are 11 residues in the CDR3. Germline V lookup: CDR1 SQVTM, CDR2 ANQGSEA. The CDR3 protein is CSVVIDYGYTF. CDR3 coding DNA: TGCAGCGTTGTGATAGATTATGGCTACACCTTC. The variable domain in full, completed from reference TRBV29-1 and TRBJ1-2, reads SAVISQKPSRDICQRGTSLTIQCQVDSQVTMMFWYRQQPGQSLTLIATANQGSEATYESGFVIDKFPISRPNLTFSTLTVSNMSPEDSSIYLCSVVIDYGYTFGSGTRLTVV.

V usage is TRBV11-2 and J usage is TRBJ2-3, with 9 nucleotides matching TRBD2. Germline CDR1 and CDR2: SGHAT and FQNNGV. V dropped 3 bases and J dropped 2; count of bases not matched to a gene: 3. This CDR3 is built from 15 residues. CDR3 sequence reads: CASSFSGGDTDTQYF. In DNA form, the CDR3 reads TGTGCCAGCAGCTTTAGCGGGGGCGACACAGATACGCAGTATTTT. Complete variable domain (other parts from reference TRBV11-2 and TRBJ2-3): EAGVAQSPRYKIIEKRQSVAFWCNPISGHATLYWYQQILGQGPKLLIQFQNNGVVDDSQLPKDRFSAERLKGVDSTLKIQPAKLEDSAVYLCASSFSGGDTDTQYFGPGTRLTVL.

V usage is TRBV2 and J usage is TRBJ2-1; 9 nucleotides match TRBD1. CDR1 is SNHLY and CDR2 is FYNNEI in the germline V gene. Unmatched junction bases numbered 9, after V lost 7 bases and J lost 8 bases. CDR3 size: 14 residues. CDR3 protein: CASNPGQGRDEQFF. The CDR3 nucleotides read TGTGCCAGCAATCCGGGACAGGGTCGGGATGAGCAGTTCTTC.

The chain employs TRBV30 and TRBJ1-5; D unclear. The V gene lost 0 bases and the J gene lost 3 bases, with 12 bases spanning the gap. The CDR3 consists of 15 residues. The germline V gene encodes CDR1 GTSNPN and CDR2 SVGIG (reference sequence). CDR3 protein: CAWSVGQVYNQPQHF. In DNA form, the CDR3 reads TGTGCCTGGAGTGTTGGTCAGGTATACAATCAGCCCCAGCATTTT.

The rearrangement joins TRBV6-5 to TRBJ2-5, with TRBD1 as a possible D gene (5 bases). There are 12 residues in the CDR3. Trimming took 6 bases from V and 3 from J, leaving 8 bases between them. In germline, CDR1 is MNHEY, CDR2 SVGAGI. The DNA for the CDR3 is TGTGCCAGCAGCCTCAGGGAAGAGACCCAGTACTTC. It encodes CASSLREETQYF.

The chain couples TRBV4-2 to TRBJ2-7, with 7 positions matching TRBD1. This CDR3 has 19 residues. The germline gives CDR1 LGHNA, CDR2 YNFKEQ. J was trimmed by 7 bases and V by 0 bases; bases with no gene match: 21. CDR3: CASSQDRMVGQALWGEQYF. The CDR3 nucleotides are TGTGCCAGCAGCCAAGATCGGATGGTTGGACAGGCCCTTTGGGGGGAGCAGTACTTC.

The CDR3 nucleotides read TGTGCCAGCAGTGATGTCAGGGGAGTCTCTGGAAACACCATATATTTT. It is translated as CASSDVRGVSGNTIYF. The chain employs TRBV6-1 and TRBJ1-3, with TRBD1 as a possible D gene (6 bases). The CDR3 is made up of 16 amino acids. Between the trimmed V and J ends, which lost 3 bases and 0 bases, there was a span of 12 bases. The germline V gene has CDR1 MNHNS and CDR2 SASEGT.

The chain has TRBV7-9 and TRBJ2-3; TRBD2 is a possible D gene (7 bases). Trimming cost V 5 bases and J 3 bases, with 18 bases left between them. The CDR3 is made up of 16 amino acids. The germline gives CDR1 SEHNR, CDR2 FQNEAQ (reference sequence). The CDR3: CASSKGGRGSTDTQYF. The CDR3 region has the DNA TGTGCCAGCAGCAAAGGGGGGAGGGGATCGACAGATACGCAGTATTTT.

The CDR3 nucleotides are TGTGCCAGCAGCTCAAAGCCGGGACAGGGTCCAGATACGCAGTATTTT. Residues: CASSSKPGQGPDTQYF. The chain couples TRBV7-2 to TRBJ2-3, with 9 bases matching TRBD1. Germline V lookup: CDR1 SGHTA, CDR2 FQGNSA. V gave up 4 bases and J gave up 4 bases; unmatched junction bases: 9. CDR3 length equals 16 residues. Looking up the rest from reference TRBV7-2 and TRBJ2-3 gives the full variable domain: GAGVSQSPSNKVTEKGKDVELRCDPISGHTALYWYRQSLGQGLEFLIYFQGNSAPDKSGLPSDRFSAERTGGSVSTLTIQRTQQEDSAVYLCASSSKPGQGPDTQYFGPGTRLTVL.

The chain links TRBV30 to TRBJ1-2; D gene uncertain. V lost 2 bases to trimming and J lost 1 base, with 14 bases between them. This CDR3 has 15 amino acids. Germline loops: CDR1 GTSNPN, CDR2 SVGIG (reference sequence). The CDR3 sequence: CAWSFATRNNYGYTF. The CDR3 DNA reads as TGTGCCTGGAGTTTCGCCACTAGAAATAACTATGGCTACACCTTC. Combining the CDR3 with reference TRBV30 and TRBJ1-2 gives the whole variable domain SQTIHQWPATLVQPVGSPLSLECTVEGTSNPNLYWYRQAAGRGLQLLFYSVGIGQISSEVPQNLSASRPQDRQFILSSKKLLLSDSGFYLCAWSFATRNNYGYTFGSGTRLTVV.

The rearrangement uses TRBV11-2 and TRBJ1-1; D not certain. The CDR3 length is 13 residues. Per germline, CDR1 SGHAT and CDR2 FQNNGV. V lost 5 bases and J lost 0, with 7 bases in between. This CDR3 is CASSPLMNTEAFF. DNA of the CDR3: TGTGCCAGCAGCCCCTTAATGAACACTGAAGCTTTCTTT.

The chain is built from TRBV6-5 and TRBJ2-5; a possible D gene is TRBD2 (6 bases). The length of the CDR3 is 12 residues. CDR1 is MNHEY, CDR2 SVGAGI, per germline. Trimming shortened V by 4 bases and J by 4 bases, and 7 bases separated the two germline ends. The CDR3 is CASSSGGETQYF. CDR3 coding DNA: TGTGCCAGCAGTTCCGGGGGAGAGACCCAGTACTTC.

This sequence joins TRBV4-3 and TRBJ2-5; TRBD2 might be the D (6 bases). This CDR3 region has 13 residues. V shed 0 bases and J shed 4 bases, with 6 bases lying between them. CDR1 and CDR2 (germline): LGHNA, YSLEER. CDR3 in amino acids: CASSQEAGETQYF. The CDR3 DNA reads TGCGCCAGCAGCCAAGAAGCGGGAGAGACCCAGTACTTC.

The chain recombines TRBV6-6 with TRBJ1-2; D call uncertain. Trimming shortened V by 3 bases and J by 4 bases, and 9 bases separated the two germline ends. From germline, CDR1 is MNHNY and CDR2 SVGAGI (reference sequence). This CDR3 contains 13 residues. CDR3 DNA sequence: TGTGCCAGCAGTTATCAGTTCTTCTATGGCTACACCTTC. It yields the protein CASSYQFFYGYTF.

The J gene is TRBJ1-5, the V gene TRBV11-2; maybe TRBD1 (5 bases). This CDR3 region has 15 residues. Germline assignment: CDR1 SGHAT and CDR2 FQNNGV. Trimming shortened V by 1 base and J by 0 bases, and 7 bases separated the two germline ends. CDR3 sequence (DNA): TGTGCCAGCAGCTTAGCGGGGGATAGCAATCAGCCCCAGCATTTT. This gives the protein CASSLAGDSNQPQHF.

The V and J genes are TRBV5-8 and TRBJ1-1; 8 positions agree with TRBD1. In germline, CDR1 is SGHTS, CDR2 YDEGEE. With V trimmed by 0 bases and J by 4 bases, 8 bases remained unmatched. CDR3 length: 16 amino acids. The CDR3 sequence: CASSLEVRGLLTEAFF. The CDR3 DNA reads TGTGCCAGCAGCTTGGAGGTCAGGGGGCTCCTCACTGAAGCTTTCTTT.

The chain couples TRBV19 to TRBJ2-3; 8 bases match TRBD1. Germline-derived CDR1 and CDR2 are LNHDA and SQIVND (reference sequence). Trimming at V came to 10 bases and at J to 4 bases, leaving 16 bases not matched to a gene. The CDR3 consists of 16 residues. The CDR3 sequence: CATAPGTGSFADTQYF. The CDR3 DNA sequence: TGTGCCACCGCGCCGGGGACAGGATCCTTCGCAGATACGCAGTATTTT.

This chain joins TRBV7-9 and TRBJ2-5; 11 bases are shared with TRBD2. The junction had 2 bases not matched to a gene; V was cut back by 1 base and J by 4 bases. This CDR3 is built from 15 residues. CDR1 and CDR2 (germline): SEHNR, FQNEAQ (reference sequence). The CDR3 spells CASSLGLAGRETQYF. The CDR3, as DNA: TGTGCCAGCAGCTTAGGACTAGCGGGGAGAGAGACCCAGTACTTC.

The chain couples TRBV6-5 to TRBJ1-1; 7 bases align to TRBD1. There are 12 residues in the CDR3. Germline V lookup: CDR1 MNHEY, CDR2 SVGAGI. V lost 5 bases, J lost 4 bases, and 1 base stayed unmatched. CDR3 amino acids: CASSPGGTEAFF. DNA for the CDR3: TGTGCCAGCAGTCCAGGGGGCACTGAAGCTTTCTTT.

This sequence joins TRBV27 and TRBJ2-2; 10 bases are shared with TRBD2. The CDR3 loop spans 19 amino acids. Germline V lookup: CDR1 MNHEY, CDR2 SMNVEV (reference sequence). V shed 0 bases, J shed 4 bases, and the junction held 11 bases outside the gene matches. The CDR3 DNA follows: TGTGCCAGCAGTTTATCCTCTAGCGGGGGCCCCCGATCCACCGGGGAGCTGTTTTTT. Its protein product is CASSLSSSGGPRSTGELFF.

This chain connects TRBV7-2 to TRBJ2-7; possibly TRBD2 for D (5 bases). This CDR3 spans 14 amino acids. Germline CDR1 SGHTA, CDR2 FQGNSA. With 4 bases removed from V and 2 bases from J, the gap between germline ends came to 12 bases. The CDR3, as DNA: TGTGCCAGCAGCTCAACGGGGTTTGCCTACGAGCAGTACTTC. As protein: CASSSTGFAYEQYF.

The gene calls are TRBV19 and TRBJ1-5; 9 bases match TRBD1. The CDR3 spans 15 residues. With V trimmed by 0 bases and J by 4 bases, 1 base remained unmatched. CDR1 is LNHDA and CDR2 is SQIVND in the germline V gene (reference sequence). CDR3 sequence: CASSIEGQGNQPQHF. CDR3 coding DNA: TGTGCCAGTAGTATAGAGGGACAGGGAAATCAGCCCCAGCATTTT.

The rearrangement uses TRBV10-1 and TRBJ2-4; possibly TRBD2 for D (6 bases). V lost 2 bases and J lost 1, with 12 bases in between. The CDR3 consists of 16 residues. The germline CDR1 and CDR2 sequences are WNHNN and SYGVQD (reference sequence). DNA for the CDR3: TGCGCCAGCAGTGAGGAGGACTACTCGGCCAAAAACATTCAGTACTTC. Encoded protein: CASSEEDYSAKNIQYF.

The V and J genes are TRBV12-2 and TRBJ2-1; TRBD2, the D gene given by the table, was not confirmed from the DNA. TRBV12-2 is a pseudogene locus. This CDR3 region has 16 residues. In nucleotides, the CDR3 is TGTGCAAGTCGCCCCCCCCGGGGAGCCTTCTACAATGAGCAGTTCTTC. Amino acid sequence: CASRPPRGAFYNEQFF.

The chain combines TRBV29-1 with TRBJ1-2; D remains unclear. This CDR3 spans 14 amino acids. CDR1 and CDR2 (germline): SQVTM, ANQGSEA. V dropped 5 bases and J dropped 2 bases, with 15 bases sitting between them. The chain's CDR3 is CSVQLGVQNYGYTF. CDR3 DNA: TGCAGCGTTCAGCTCGGGGTCCAAAACTATGGCTACACCTTC.